This T cell receptor beta chain was sequenced during a study of T cell repertoires in cytomegalovirus infection. Study as a whole: Signatures in public TCR beta sequences pointed to both CMV infection and matching HLA type.

MiXCR, applied by TCRdb to the reads, yields one record per CDR3 protein. Among roughly 220,000 distinct CDR3 sequences listed, approximately 40% were seen once. Note on this clonotype: Its matching antigen is unknown.

Germline V lookup: CDR1 MNHEY, CDR2 SMNVEV (reference sequence). Trimming at V came to 5 bases and at J to 4 bases, leaving 5 bases not matched to a gene. The CDR3 sequence is 14 residues long. The chain couples TRBV27 to TRBJ2-1; 7 bases are shared with TRBD1. This TCR was sampled from a human donor in good health (CMV status not recorded). Some clones in this sample may be carry-over from other donors' samples. Specimen: CD8+ T cells from cultured PBMCs, collected from culture after CMV antigen stimulation. Here the CDR3 DNA reads TGTGCCAGCAGTCGACAGGGCCAGTACAATGAGCAGTTCTTC. This translates into CASSRQGQYNEQFF.